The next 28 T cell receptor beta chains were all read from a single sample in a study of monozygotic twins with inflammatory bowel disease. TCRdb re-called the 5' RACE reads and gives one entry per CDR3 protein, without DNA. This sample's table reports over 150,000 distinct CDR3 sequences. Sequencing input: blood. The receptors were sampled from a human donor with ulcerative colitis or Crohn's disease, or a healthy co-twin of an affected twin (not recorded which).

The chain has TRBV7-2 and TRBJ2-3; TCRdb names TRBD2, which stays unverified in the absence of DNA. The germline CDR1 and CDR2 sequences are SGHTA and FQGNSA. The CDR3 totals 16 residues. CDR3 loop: CASTLGPGLAGVTQYF.

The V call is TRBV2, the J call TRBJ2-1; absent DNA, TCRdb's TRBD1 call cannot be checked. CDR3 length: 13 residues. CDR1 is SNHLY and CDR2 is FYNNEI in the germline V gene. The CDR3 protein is CASSGDRDNEQFF.

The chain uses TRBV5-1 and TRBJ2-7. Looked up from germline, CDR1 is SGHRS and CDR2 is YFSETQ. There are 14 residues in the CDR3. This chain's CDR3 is CASSLGLRSYEQYF.

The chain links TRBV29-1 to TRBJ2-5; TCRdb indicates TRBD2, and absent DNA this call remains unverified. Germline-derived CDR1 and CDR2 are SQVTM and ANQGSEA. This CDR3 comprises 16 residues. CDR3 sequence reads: CSVVGGTSGPQETQYF.

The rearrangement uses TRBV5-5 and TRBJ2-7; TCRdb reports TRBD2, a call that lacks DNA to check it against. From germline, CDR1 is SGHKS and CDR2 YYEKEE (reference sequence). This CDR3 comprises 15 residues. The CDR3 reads CASSFLSGSTYEQYF.

CDR3 region: CASSYRHRQYF. The chain joins TRBV12-3 or TRBV12-4 to TRBJ2-7. This CDR3 contains 11 residues.

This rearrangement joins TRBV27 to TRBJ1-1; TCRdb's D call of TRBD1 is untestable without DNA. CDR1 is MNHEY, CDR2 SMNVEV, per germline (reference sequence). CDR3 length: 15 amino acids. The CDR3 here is CASSLNRQLDTEAFF.

This CDR3 reads CASSLAWTGEMRAKNIQYF. The rearrangement joins TRBV5-6 to TRBJ2-4; TCRdb proposes TRBD1, but this gene call is untestable without DNA. The germline CDR1 and CDR2 sequences are SGHDT and YYEEEE. The CDR3 totals 19 residues.

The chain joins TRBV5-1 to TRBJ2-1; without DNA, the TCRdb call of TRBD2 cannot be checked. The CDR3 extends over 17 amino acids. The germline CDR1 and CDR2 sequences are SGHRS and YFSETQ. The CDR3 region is CASSLDLPEPVGNEQFF.

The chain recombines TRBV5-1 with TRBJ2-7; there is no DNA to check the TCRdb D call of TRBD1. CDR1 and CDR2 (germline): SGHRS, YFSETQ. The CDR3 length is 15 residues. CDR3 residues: CASSANPRQDYEQYF.

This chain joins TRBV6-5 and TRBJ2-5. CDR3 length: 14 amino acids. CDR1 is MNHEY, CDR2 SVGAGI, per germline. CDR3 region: CASSYSLARETQYF.

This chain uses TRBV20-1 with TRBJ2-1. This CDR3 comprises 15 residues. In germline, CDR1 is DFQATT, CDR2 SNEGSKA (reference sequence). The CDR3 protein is CSAPNTGRSYNEQFF.

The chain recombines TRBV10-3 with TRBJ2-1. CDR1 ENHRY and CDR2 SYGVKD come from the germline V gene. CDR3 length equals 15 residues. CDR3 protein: CAISEGRPYDNEQFF.

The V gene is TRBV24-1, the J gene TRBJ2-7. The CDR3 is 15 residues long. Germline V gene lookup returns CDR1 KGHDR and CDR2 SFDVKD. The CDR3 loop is CATSDLDPFEYEQYF.

CDR3 protein: CASNPDYTGELFF. This sequence joins TRBV19 and TRBJ2-2; TCRdb's D call of TRBD2 is untestable without DNA. This CDR3 contains 13 residues. In germline, CDR1 is LNHDA, CDR2 SQIVND (reference sequence).

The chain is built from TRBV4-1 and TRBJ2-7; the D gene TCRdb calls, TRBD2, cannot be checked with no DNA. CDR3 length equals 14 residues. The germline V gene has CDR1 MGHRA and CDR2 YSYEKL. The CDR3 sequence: CASSQVRGPREQYF.

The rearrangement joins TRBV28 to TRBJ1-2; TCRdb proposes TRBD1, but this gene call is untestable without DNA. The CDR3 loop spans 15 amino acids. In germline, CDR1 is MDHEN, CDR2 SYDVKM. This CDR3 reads CASSLSPRGIYGYTF.

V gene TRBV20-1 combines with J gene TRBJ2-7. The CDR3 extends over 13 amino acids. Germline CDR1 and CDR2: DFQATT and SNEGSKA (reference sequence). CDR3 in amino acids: CSARVEGSYEQYF.

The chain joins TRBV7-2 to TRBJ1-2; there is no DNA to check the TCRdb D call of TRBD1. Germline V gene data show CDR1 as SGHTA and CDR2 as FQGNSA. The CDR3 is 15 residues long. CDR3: CASSLVGGTGYGYTF.

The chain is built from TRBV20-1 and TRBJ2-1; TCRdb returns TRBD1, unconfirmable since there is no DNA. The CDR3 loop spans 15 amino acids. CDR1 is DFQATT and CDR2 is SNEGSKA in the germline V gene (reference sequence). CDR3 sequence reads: CSARDWGAPDNEQFF.

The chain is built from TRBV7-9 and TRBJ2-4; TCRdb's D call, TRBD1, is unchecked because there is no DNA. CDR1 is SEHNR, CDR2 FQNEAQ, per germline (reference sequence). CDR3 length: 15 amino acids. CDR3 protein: CASSLAGAHRDIQYF. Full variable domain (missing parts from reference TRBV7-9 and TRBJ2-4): DTGVSQNPRHKITKRGQNVTFRCDPISEHNRLYWYRQTLGQGPEFLTYFQNEAQLEKSRLLSDRFSAERPKGSFSTLEIQRTEQGDSAMYLCASSLAGAHRDIQYFGAGTRLSVL.

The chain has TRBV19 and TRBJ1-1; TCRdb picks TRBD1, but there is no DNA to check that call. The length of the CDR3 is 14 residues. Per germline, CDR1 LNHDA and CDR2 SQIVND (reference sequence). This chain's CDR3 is CASGGQFSNTEAFF.

The CDR3 loop reads CASSFTGGVSYEQYF. This chain uses TRBV5-1 with TRBJ2-7; TCRdb reports TRBD1, a call that lacks DNA to check it against. This CDR3 is built from 15 residues. CDR1 is SGHRS and CDR2 is YFSETQ in the germline V gene.

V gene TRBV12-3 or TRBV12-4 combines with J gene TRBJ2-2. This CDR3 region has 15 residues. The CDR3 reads CASSLRPGDTGELFF.

This CDR3 reads CASSLRGAEAFF. The chain recombines TRBV27 with TRBJ1-1; the TCRdb call, TRBD1, lacks DNA for checking. CDR1 and CDR2 from the germline V gene are MNHEY and SMNVEV (reference sequence). The CDR3 loop spans 12 amino acids.

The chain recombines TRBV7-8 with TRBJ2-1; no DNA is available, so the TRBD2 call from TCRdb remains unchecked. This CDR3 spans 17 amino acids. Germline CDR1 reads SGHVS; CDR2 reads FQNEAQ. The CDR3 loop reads CASSLISSAWDHNEQFF.

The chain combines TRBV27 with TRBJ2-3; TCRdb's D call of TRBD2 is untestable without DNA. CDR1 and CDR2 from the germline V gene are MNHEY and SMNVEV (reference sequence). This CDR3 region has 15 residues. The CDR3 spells CASSLEAGGLDTQYF.

This chain's CDR3 is CASSQDRERGYEQYF. This chain links TRBV12-3 or TRBV12-4 with TRBJ2-7; the D gene TCRdb calls, TRBD1, cannot be checked with no DNA. This CDR3 is built from 15 residues.